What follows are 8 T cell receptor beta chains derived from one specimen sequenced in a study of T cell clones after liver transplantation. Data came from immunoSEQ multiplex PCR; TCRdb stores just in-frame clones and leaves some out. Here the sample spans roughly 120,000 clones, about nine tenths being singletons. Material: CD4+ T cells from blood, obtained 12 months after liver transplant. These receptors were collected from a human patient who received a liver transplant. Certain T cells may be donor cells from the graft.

The CDR3 region is CASSVGGDPYEQYF. CDR3 coding DNA: TGTGCCAGCAGCGTAGGAGGGGATCCCTACGAGCAGTACTTC. The chain recombines TRBV9 with TRBJ2-7, with D possibly being TRBD1 or TRBD2 (5 bases each). V lost 0 bases and J 2 bases, leaving 9 bases between the germline ends. The CDR3 covers 14 residues. Germline V gene lookup returns CDR1 SGDLS and CDR2 YYNGEE.

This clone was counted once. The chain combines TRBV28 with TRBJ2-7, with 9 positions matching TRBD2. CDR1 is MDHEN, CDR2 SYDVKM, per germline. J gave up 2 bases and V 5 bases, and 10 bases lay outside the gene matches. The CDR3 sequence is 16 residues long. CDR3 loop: CASSLYSGSIPYEQYF. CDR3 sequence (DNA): TGTGCCAGCAGTCTCTATAGCGGGAGCATTCCCTACGAGCAGTACTTC.

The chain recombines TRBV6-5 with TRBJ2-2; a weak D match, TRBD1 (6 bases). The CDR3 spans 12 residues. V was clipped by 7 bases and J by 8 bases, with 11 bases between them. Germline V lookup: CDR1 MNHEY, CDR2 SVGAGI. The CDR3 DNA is TGTGCCAGCACCCCTGGGACAGGGGAGCTGTTTTTT. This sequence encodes CASTPGTGELFF.

The CDR3 sequence is CASSGPARSGTGELFF. CDR3 nucleotides: TGTGCCAGCAGCGGACCGGCCCGGTCGGGAACCGGGGAGCTGTTTTTT. V is TRBV7-9 and J is TRBJ2-2; tentative D call: TRBD2 (5 bases). The V gene's germline CDR1 is SEHNR and CDR2 FQNEAQ (reference sequence). Trimming took 5 bases from V and 5 from J, leaving 18 bases between them. CDR3 length: 16 amino acids.

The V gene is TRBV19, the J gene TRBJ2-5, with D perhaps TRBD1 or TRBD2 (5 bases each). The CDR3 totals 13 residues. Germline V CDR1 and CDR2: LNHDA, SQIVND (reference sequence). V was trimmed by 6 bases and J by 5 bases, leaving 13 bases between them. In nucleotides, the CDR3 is TGTGCCAGTAGGAGGGGAAATGGTGAGACCCAGTACTTC. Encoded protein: CASRRGNGETQYF.

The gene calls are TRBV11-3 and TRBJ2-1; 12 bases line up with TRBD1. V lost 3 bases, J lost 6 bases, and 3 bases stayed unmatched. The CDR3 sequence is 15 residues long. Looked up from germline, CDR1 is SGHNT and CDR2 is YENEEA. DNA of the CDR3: TGTGCCAGCAGCTTGGGACAGGGGGCGCTCAATGAGCAGTTCTTC. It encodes CASSLGQGALNEQFF. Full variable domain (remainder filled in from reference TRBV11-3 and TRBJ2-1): EAGVVQSPRYKIIEKKQPVAFWCNPISGHNTLYWYLQNLGQGPELLIRYENEEAVDDSQLPKDRFSAERLKGVDSTLKIQPAELGDSAVYLCASSLGQGALNEQFFGPGTRLTVL.

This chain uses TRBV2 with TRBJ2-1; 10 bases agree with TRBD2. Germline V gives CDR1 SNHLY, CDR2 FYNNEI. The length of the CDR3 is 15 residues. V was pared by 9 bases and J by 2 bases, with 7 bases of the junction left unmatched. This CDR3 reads CASFQAGGAYNEQFF. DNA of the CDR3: TGTGCCAGTTTTCAAGCGGGAGGGGCCTACAATGAGCAGTTCTTC.

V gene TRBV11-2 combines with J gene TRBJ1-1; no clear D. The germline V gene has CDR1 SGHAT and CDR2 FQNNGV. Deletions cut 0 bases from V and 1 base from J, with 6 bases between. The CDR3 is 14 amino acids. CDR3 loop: CASSLDWGNTEAFF. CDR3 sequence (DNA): TGTGCCAGCAGCTTAGATTGGGGGAACACTGAAGCTTTCTTT.